The following is a TCR beta chain sequence with its context. Its antigen is unidentified. This record belongs to a study of shared clonotypes between healthy human individuals. Study-wide findings and caveats: Naive subsets tended to show greater estimated richness than memory subsets.

TCRdb's copy holds only in-frame clones and misses some; the assay was immunoSEQ multiplex PCR. This table holds some 500,000 clones, 90% to 97% found once. Naive CD4+ cells were CD45RA-selected; the remaining cells were memory. Per the germline V gene, CDR1 is MNHEY and CDR2 is SVGAGI. This CDR3 is 15 amino acids long. V shed 0 bases and J 6 bases; nucleotides not matched to a gene: 6. This rearrangement joins TRBV6-5 to TRBJ1-2; the match to TRBD1 covers 8 bases. Sequencing used naive CD4+ T cells sorted from blood. Subset indicated: CD45RA+ positively selected. This receptor was identified in a woman aged 25 to 39 in good health. The CDR3 region is CASSYSNRGKDGYTF. The CDR3 region has the DNA TGTGCCAGCAGTTACTCAAACAGGGGGAAGGATGGCTACACCTTC.